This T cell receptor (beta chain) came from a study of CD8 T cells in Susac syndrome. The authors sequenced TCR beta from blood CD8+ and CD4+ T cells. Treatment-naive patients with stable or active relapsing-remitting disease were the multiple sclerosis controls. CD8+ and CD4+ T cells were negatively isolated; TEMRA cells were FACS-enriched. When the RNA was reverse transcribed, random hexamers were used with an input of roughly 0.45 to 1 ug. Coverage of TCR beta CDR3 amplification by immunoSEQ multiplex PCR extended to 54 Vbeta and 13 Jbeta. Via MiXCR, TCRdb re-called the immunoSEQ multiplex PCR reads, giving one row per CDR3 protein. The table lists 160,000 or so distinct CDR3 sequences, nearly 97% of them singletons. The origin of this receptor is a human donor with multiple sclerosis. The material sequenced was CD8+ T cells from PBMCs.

CDR3 in DNA: TGTGCCAGCAGCGCGGGACACTTGAATAGCAATCAGCCCCAGCATTTT. It specifies CASSAGHLNSNQPQHF. The J gene is TRBJ1-5, the V gene TRBV5-6, with D tentatively TRBD1 (6 bases). The CDR3 has 16 amino acids. The ends were cut back, 4 bases at V and 0 bases at J, with 14 bases in the middle. Per the germline V gene, CDR1 is SGHDT and CDR2 is YYEEEE. Full variable domain (missing parts from reference TRBV5-6 and TRBJ1-5): DAGVTQSPTHLIKTRGQQVTLRCSPKSGHDTVSWYQQALGQGPQFIFQYYEEEERQRGNFPDRFSGHQFPNYSSELNVNALLLGDSALYLCASSAGHLNSNQPQHFGDGTRLSIL.